This T cell receptor (beta chain) is drawn from a study of T cell responses to AZD1222 COVID-19 vaccine. The length of the CDR3 is 12 residues. V dropped 3 bases and J dropped 2 bases, with 3 bases sitting between them. Germline CDR1 and CDR2: LGHNA and YNFKEQ. Generated by immunoSEQ multiplex PCR, the TCRdb table keeps only in-frame clones and is missing some. The sample contains some 130,000 clones, around 90% of which appear only once. This TCR was sampled from an adult in good health. Source: peripheral blood, taken on day 0 of AZD1222 vaccination. The rearrangement links TRBV4-2 to TRBJ2-3; D unresolved. The CDR3, as DNA: TGTGCCAGCAGCCAGCACACAGATACGCAGTATTTT. It translates to CASSQHTDTQYF.